This passage covers 10 T cell receptor beta chains from one sample sequenced in a study of CD8 T cells in ankylosing spondylitis. Study-level results: The study identified a TCR beta motif of fewer than 10 highly homologous variants that appeared characteristic of ankylosing spondylitis blood.

What these receptors recognize is not known. Each CDR3 protein is one row after TCRdb ran MiXCR on the 5' RACE reads. The profile shows approximately 440,000 distinct CDR3 sequences, roughly a sixth of them singletons. Sequenced sample: blood, either unsorted or a sorted T cell fraction (not recorded which). Source of these receptors: a male donor with ankylosing spondylitis.

This clonotype was observed at least ten times. The genes are TRBV30 and TRBJ2-2; 13 nucleotides match TRBD2. Germline trimming cut 1 base from V and 6 bases from J; bases unmatched to any gene: 5. The CDR3 is 16 residues long. Per germline, CDR1 GTSNPN and CDR2 SVGIG (reference sequence). CDR3 in amino acids: CAWSGLAGGISGELFF. CDR3 coding DNA: TGTGCCTGGAGTGGACTAGCGGGAGGCATATCCGGGGAGCTGTTTTTT.

This clonotype appeared many times. CDR3 sequence: CASSSLGGSYEQYF. The CDR3 nucleotides are TGCGCCAGCAGCTCCCTCGGGGGCTCCTACGAGCAGTACTTC. This rearrangement joins TRBV5-1 to TRBJ2-7, with a tentative D call TRBD2 (6 bases). Trimming pared 3 bases from V and 0 bases from J, leaving 10 bases between. CDR1 and CDR2 from the germline V gene are SGHRS and YFSETQ. This CDR3 comprises 14 residues.

This clonotype has more than one count but fewer than ten. This chain connects TRBV3-1 to TRBJ1-4; D is ambiguous. V was cut by 2 bases and J by 7 bases, with 8 bases left in between. CDR1 is LGHDT, CDR2 YNNKEL, per germline (reference sequence). The CDR3 is made up of 13 amino acids. The CDR3 region is CASSQRLREKLFF. In DNA form, the CDR3 reads TGTGCCAGCAGCCAACGACTTCGTGAAAAACTGTTTTTT.

CDR3 sequence reads: CASSEERGAREQFF. The CDR3 DNA sequence: TGTGCCAGCAGTGAGGAGAGGGGGGCGAGGGAGCAGTTCTTC. This chain connects TRBV2 to TRBJ2-1; D possibly uses TRBD1 or TRBD2 (6 bases each). Trimming removed 3 bases at V and 10 bases at J, with 16 bases between. Germline CDR1 and CDR2: SNHLY and FYNNEI. CDR3 length equals 14 residues.

This clonotype appeared a few times. The rearrangement links TRBV2 to TRBJ2-5; possible D gene TRBD1, 6 bases. The CDR3 has 13 amino acids. V lost 6 bases to trimming and J lost 7 bases, with 15 bases between them. Germline CDR1 is SNHLY and CDR2 is FYNNEI. CDR3 DNA sequence: TGTGCCAGCAGAGAAACAGGGCCGGGGACCCAGTACTTC. Encoded protein: CASRETGPGTQYF.

This chain joins TRBV27 and TRBJ1-1; D unclear. CDR3 length equals 14 residues. CDR1 and CDR2 from the germline V gene are MNHEY and SMNVEV (reference sequence). Trimming cost V 3 bases and J 1 base, with 9 bases left between them. CDR3 region: CASSLVEGNTEAFF. CDR3 bases: TGTGCCAGCAGTTTGGTGGAAGGGAACACTGAAGCTTTCTTT.

The chain employs TRBV5-1 and TRBJ2-2, with 9 positions matching TRBD1. CDR3 length: 14 amino acids. Looked up from germline, CDR1 is SGHRS and CDR2 is YFSETQ. V gave up 4 bases and J gave up 6 bases; unmatched junction bases: 4. DNA of the CDR3: TGCGCCAGCAGCGGGGGACAGGGCGCCGGGGAGCTGTTTTTT. It encodes CASSGGQGAGELFF.

This clonotype has only a few counts. The CDR3 is CSARGQQRGSQNIQYF. The CDR3 bases are TGCAGTGCTAGGGGTCAACAGCGGGGGAGCCAAAACATTCAGTACTTC. The chain uses TRBV20-1 and TRBJ2-4; 8 bases agree with TRBD2. This CDR3 is built from 16 residues. Germline CDR1 and CDR2: DFQATT and SNEGSKA (reference sequence). After removal of 3 bases from V and 5 bases from J, the junction contained 12 bases not matched to a gene.

This sequence joins TRBV5-6 and TRBJ1-6; D is undetermined. V was shortened by 0 bases and J by 0 bases, with 10 bases between the two germline ends. The CDR3 runs to 17 residues. The germline V gene has CDR1 SGHDT and CDR2 YYEEEE. The CDR3, as DNA: TGTGCCAGCAGCTTGGTGGCGGGGAGCTCCTATAATTCACCCCTCCACTTT. Its protein is CASSLVAGSSYNSPLHF.

In this sample, this clonotype turned up many times. V is TRBV5-1 and J is TRBJ2-2; 7 bases line up with TRBD2. The CDR3 is 17 amino acids. Trimming removed 0 bases from V and 5 bases from J; junction bases left unmatched: 10. CDR1 SGHRS and CDR2 YFSETQ come from the germline V gene. The CDR3 here is CASSLGASGPKTGELFF. The CDR3, as DNA: TGCGCCAGCAGCTTGGGGGCTAGCGGCCCCAAAACCGGGGAGCTGTTTTTT.